Listed here is a single T cell receptor beta chain. Its antigen is currently unknown. The CDR3 has 14 residues. Germline V gives CDR1 SGHRS, CDR2 YFSETQ. V gave up 5 bases and J gave up 8 bases, with 16 bases separating them. This specimen comes from a study of shared clonotypes between healthy human individuals. Each donor was a Caucasian adult residing in Nashville, Tennessee. The authors divided CD4+ cells into CD45RA+ naive and CD45RA-negative memory subsets. Measured with immunoSEQ multiplex PCR; TCRdb has only the in-frame clones, and not every one. The sample holds some 1.5 million clones, around 98% seen once. Study outcomes and limitations: Generation probabilities were higher for clonotypes shared across all four sorted-subset donors than for unshared ones.

The chain is built from TRBV5-1 and TRBJ1-4, with D possibly matching TRBD1 (5 bases). The clonotype was recovered from a man aged 25-45 years in good health. Sequencing was carried out using naive CD4+ T cells sorted from blood. The subset is: CD45RA+ positively selected. The CDR3 is CASSLTGTLEKLFF. CDR3 coding DNA: TGCGCCAGCAGTCTTACAGGAACGTTGGAAAAACTGTTTTTT.